One and the same sample provided the 4 T cell receptor beta chains below, sequenced in a study of T cell responses to AZD1222 COVID-19 vaccine. The assay was immunoSEQ multiplex PCR, and TCRdb's table has in-frame clones only and misses some. The profile covers about 130,000 clones, with around 83% appearing a single time and roughly 4.4% taken by the ten largest. The sample consisted of peripheral blood, taken 28 days after the second AZD1222 dose. The receptors were gathered from an adult who received the AZD1222 COVID-19 vaccine.

The chain has TRBV9 and TRBJ2-5; a possible D gene is TRBD2 (6 bases). Germline CDR1 and CDR2: SGDLS and YYNGEE. This CDR3 spans 15 amino acids. V dropped 1 base and J dropped 2 bases, with 12 bases sitting between them. This chain's CDR3 is CASSVRGGAQETQYF. CDR3 sequence (DNA): TGTGCCAGCAGCGTACGCGGCGGGGCGCAAGAGACCCAGTACTTC.

V gene TRBV7-9 combines with J gene TRBJ2-2; D is undetermined. Per the germline V gene, CDR1 is SEHNR and CDR2 is FQNEAQ (reference sequence). The CDR3 runs 14 residues. V lost 6 bases and J 5 bases, leaving 13 bases between the germline ends. The CDR3 DNA reads as TGTGCCAGCAGGACGGGTGCCGAGACCGGGGAGCTGTTTTTT. Translation: CASRTGAETGELFF.

V is TRBV2 and J is TRBJ2-2; D is perhaps TRBD1 or TRBD2 (7 bases each). Trimming removed 6 bases at V and 0 bases at J, with 14 bases between. The CDR3 is 16 residues long. Germline CDR1 reads SNHLY; CDR2 reads FYNNEI. CDR3 protein: CASSLQGGTNTGELFF. CDR3 sequence (DNA): TGTGCCAGCAGCCTTCAGGGGGGGACGAACACCGGGGAGCTGTTTTTT.

J is TRBJ1-3 and V is TRBV5-1; D is unresolved. V was trimmed by 5 bases and J by 1 base, leaving 13 bases between them. CDR3 length: 15 amino acids. CDR1 and CDR2 from the germline V gene are SGHRS and YFSETQ. The CDR3, as DNA: TGCGCCAGCAGACCCTGGGTAGGGTCTGGAAACACCATATATTTT. Encoded protein: CASRPWVGSGNTIYF.